The clone carrying this TCR beta chain has more than one count but fewer than ten. Its antigen is not known. The sample belongs to a study of T-cell memory formation after mild COVID-19. Study-level information: TCR clusters were mostly donor specific.

The ends were cut back, 4 bases at V and 7 bases at J, with 20 bases in the middle. The CDR3 is 16 residues long. Germline V gene sequence: CDR1 SGHDN, CDR2 FVKESK. Study findings and constraints: Clones from the second wave (peaking day 37) had unconfirmed SARS-CoV-2 specificity. Later expanders leaned CD4+, whereas clones that contracted between day 15 and 85 were balanced CD4/CD8.

UMIs and sample barcodes were carried by the TCR alpha and TCR beta cDNA libraries that 5'RACE produced using constant-segment primers. TCRdb called the 5' RACE reads again in MiXCR, with one record for every CDR3 protein. This table holds 300,000 to 400,000 distinct CDR3 sequences, roughly 21% found once. The sample comprised PBMCs or a T cell subset sorted from them (not recorded which). The clonotype was recovered from an adult woman who had mild COVID-19 (a few samples of this study predate the infection). Cell type and time point are not known. The V gene is TRBV14, the J gene TRBJ2-1; tentatively, D is TRBD2 (5 bases). The DNA of the CDR3 is TGTGCCAGCAGCCTGTTGGAGGTAGCAGATGGAAATGAGCAGTTCTTC. It specifies CASSLLEVADGNEQFF.